Listed below are T cell receptor delta chains from one sample, sequenced in a study of Vδ1+ human thymocytes. TCRdb re-called the multiplex PCR reads via CATT. The table includes some 25,000 delta-chain clones, roughly 6.7% detected once. Material for sequencing was Vdelta1+ gamma-delta thymocytes from the thymus. Receptors originate from a girl in the first two years of life who had congenital heart surgery. CDR3s include the opening cysteine and the closing phenylalanine or tryptophan. A D gene is named only where the DNA matches it firmly. Only part of the rows carry a size: once, few, many, or a class if the clone is expanded.

V gene: TRDV1
J gene: TRDJ1
CDR3 length: 15
clone size: few
D gene: -
CDR3 protein: CALGAPDRAVDKLIF
CDR3 DNA: TGTGCTCTTGGGGCCCCAGATAGAGCGGTTGATAAACTCATCTTT

V gene: TRDV1
J gene: TRDJ1
CDR3 length: 16
clone size: -
D gene: TRDD3
CDR3 protein: CALGVHWGGFTDKLIF
CDR3 DNA: TGTGCTCTTGGGGTCCACTGGGGGGGGTTCACCGATAAACTCATCTTT

V gene: TRDV1
J gene: TRDJ1
CDR3 length: 20
clone size: -
D gene: TRDD3
CDR3 protein: CALGETNQGSIGGYADKLIF
CDR3 DNA: TGTGCTCTTGGGGAAACCAATCAGGGGAGTATTGGGGGATACGCCGATAAACTCATCTTT

V gene: TRDV1
J gene: TRDJ1
CDR3 length: 18
clone size: few
D gene: TRDD3
CDR3 protein: CALGDICVLSTGVDKLIF
CDR3 DNA: TGTGCTCTTGGGGACATATGCGTCCTAAGTACTGGGGTCGATAAACTCATCTTT

V gene: TRDV1
J gene: TRDJ1
CDR3 length: 20
clone size: -
D gene: TRDD3
CDR3 protein: CALGESTLHSGGSYTDKLIF
CDR3 DNA: TGTGCTCTTGGGGAAAGTACTCTACACTCTGGGGGATCTTACACCGATAAACTCATCTTT

V gene: TRDV1
J gene: TRDJ1
CDR3 length: 16
clone size: few
D gene: TRDD3
CDR3 protein: CALGEPWGINTDKLIF
CDR3 DNA: TGTGCTCTTGGGGAACCTTGGGGGATAAACACCGATAAACTCATCTTT

V gene: TRDV1
J gene: TRDJ1
CDR3 length: 19
clone size: -
D gene: TRDD3
CDR3 protein: CALGDAGGYAPNEADELIF
CDR3 DNA: TGTGCTCTTGGGGACGCCGGGGGATACGCGCCCAACGAGGCGGATGAACTCATCTTT

V gene: TRDV2
J gene: TRDJ1
CDR3 length: 16
clone size: few
D gene: TRDD3
CDR3 protein: CACDTGDWGIRNKLIF
CDR3 DNA: TGTGCCTGTGACACCGGGGATTGGGGGATACGAAATAAACTCATCTTT

V gene: TRDV1
J gene: TRDJ1
CDR3 length: 15
clone size: few
D gene: -
CDR3 protein: CALGELGGYTDKLIF
CDR3 DNA: TGTGCTCTTGGGGAACTAGGAGGGTACACCGATAAACTCATCTTT

V gene: TRDV1
J gene: TRDJ1
CDR3 length: 18
clone size: -
D gene: TRDD3
CDR3 protein: CALQPSFLPGGYPDKLIF
CDR3 DNA: TGTGCTCTCCAACCCTCCTTCCTTCCTGGGGGATACCCCGATAAACTCATCTTT

V gene: TRDV1
J gene: TRDJ1
CDR3 length: 18
clone size: -
D gene: TRDD3
CDR3 protein: CALGEPGVLGTYTDKLIF
CDR3 DNA: TGTGCTCTTGGGGAACCGGGGGTACTGGGGACCTACACCGATAAACTCATCTTT

V gene: TRDV1
J gene: TRDJ1
CDR3 length: 16
clone size: few
D gene: TRDD3
CDR3 protein: CALLGVPTVATDKLIF
CDR3 DNA: TGTGCTCTTCTGGGGGTTCCGACCGTGGCCACCGATAAACTCATCTTT

V gene: TRDV1
J gene: TRDJ1
CDR3 length: 24
clone size: -
D gene: TRDD3
CDR3 protein: CALGVKAFPTIYWGIRNYTDKLIF
CDR3 DNA: TGTGCTCTTGGGGTCAAGGCCTTCCCGACGATATACTGGGGGATACGCAACTACACCGATAAACTCATCTTT

V gene: TRDV1
J gene: TRDJ1
CDR3 length: 20
clone size: -
D gene: TRDD2
CDR3 protein: CALGELSSFLKRGLTDKLIF
CDR3 DNA: TGTGCTCTTGGGGAACTATCCTCCTTCCTAAAGAGAGGACTCACCGATAAACTCATCTTT

V gene: TRDV1
J gene: TRDJ1
CDR3 length: 26
clone size: few
D gene: -
CDR3 protein: CALGERGFEVFPTGLGETRYTDKLIF
CDR3 DNA: TGTGCTCTTGGGGAACGAGGTTTTGAGGTCTTTCCTACGGGGCTGGGGGAAACGCGTTACACCGATAAACTCATCTTT

V gene: TRDV1
J gene: TRDJ1
CDR3 length: 17
clone size: few
D gene: TRDD3
CDR3 protein: CALGPYAGGGSTDKLIF
CDR3 DNA: TGTGCTCTTGGGCCGTACGCCGGAGGGGGATCCACCGATAAACTCATCTTT

V gene: TRDV1
J gene: TRDJ1
CDR3 length: 21
clone size: few
D gene: TRDD3
CDR3 protein: CALGGKSLGFLGIQGPDKLIF
CDR3 DNA: TGTGCTCTTGGGGGTAAATCTCTGGGTTTCCTGGGGATACAGGGGCCCGATAAACTCATCTTT

V gene: TRDV1
J gene: TRDJ1
CDR3 length: 22
clone size: few
D gene: TRDD2
CDR3 protein: CALGEPTFLRPGDSYFSDKLIF
CDR3 DNA: TGTGCTCTTGGGGAACCCACCTTCCTACGACCGGGGGATTCGTACTTTTCCGATAAACTCATCTTT

V gene: TRDV1
J gene: TRDJ1
CDR3 length: 19
clone size: few
D gene: TRDD3
CDR3 protein: CALGVPAGATGGRRVKLIF
CDR3 DNA: TGTGCTCTTGGGGTCCCAGCCGGGGCAACTGGGGGACGAAGGGTTAAACTCATCTTT

V gene: TRDV1
J gene: TRDJ1
CDR3 length: 15
clone size: -
D gene: TRDD3
CDR3 protein: CALGDLLGYTDKLIF
CDR3 DNA: TGTGCTCTTGGGGACCTACTGGGGTACACCGATAAACTCATCTTT

V gene: TRDV1
J gene: TRDJ1
CDR3 length: 23
clone size: few
D gene: -
CDR3 protein: CALGELFISLSTTDTPYTDKLIF
CDR3 DNA: TGTGCTCTTGGGGAACTCTTTATATCCCTCTCTACGACCGATACCCCATACACCGATAAACTCATCTTT

V gene: TRDV1
J gene: TRDJ1
CDR3 length: 17
clone size: -
D gene: TRDD3
CDR3 protein: CALGRTMGDPYTDKLIF
CDR3 DNA: TGTGCTCTTGGTCGAACGATGGGGGACCCGTACACCGATAAACTCATCTTT

V gene: TRDV1
J gene: TRDJ1
CDR3 length: 16
clone size: -
D gene: -
CDR3 protein: CALGEHLQQEGDKLIF
CDR3 DNA: TGTGCTCTTGGGGAACACCTCCAGCAAGAAGGCGATAAACTCATCTTT

V gene: TRDV1
J gene: TRDJ1
CDR3 length: 20
clone size: -
D gene: TRDD3
CDR3 protein: CALGDRPSSYTGGYTDKLIF
CDR3 DNA: TGTGCTCTTGGGGACCGGCCTTCCTCCTATACTGGGGGATACACCGATAAACTCATCTTT

V gene: TRDV1
J gene: TRDJ1
CDR3 length: 18
clone size: -
D gene: -
CDR3 protein: CALGEPLLVASYTDKLIF
CDR3 DNA: TGTGCTCTTGGGGAGCCTTTACTGGTAGCCTCTTACACCGATAAACTCATCTTT

V gene: TRDV1
J gene: TRDJ1
CDR3 length: 21
clone size: few
D gene: TRDD2
CDR3 protein: CALGVCSYSHCPPNYTDKLIF
CDR3 DNA: TGTGCTCTTGGGGTATGTTCCTACTCTCACTGCCCCCCCAATTACACCGATAAACTCATCTTT

V gene: TRDV1
J gene: TRDJ1
CDR3 length: 19
clone size: few
D gene: -
CDR3 protein: CALGDSRGEPISPTYKLIF
CDR3 DNA: TGTGCTCTTGGGGATTCGCGAGGGGAACCGATATCCCCAACTTATAAACTCATCTTT

V gene: TRDV1
J gene: TRDJ1
CDR3 length: 19
clone size: few
D gene: -
CDR3 protein: CALGELEGSGLGGTDKLIF
CDR3 DNA: TGTGCTCTTGGGGAACTAGAGGGTTCGGGACTGGGCGGCACCGATAAACTCATCTTT

V gene: TRDV1
J gene: TRDJ1
CDR3 length: 21
clone size: -
D gene: -
CDR3 protein: CALGELGFLQGRSGPTDKLIF
CDR3 DNA: TGTGCTCTTGGGGAACTGGGGTTCCTTCAGGGTAGATCAGGACCCACCGATAAACTCATCTTT

V gene: TRDV1
J gene: TRDJ1
CDR3 length: 17
clone size: few
D gene: -
CDR3 protein: CALGERLRPPYTDKLIF
CDR3 DNA: TGTGCTCTTGGGGAACGGCTGAGGCCCCCCTACACCGATAAACTCATCTTT

V gene: TRDV1
J gene: TRDJ1
CDR3 length: 21
clone size: few
D gene: -
CDR3 protein: CALGEESSYLLGAPWADKLIF
CDR3 DNA: TGTGCTCTTGGGGAAGAGTCTTCCTACCTACTGGGGGCTCCATGGGCCGATAAACTCATCTTT

V gene: TRDV1
J gene: TRDJ1
CDR3 length: 18
clone size: -
D gene: -
CDR3 protein: CALGVLPPLPGESYKLIF
CDR3 DNA: TGTGCTCTGGGGGTCCTTCCACCCCTGCCCGGGGAAAGTTACAAACTCATCTTT

V gene: TRDV1
J gene: TRDJ1
CDR3 length: 17
clone size: -
D gene: TRDD3
CDR3 protein: CALGEPSGGYGTDKLIF
CDR3 DNA: TGTGCTCTTGGGGAACCTTCTGGGGGATACGGGACCGATAAACTCATCTTT

V gene: TRDV1
J gene: TRDJ1
CDR3 length: 18
clone size: -
D gene: -
CDR3 protein: CALGEPLRRKDPTDKLIF
CDR3 DNA: TGTGCTCTTGGGGAACCTCTACGGAGAAAGGATCCCACCGATAAACTCATCTTT

V gene: TRDV2
J gene: TRDJ3
CDR3 length: 20
clone size: -
D gene: TRDD3
CDR3 protein: CACDTPGGPTSSWDTRQMFF
CDR3 DNA: TGTGCCTGTGACACACCTGGGGGGCCAACCAGCTCATGGGACACCCGACAGATGTTTTTC

V gene: TRDV1
J gene: TRDJ1
CDR3 length: 25
clone size: -
D gene: TRDD3
CDR3 protein: CALGSLRPSYLKLGDTGTYTDKLIF
CDR3 DNA: TGTGCTCTTGGGTCTCTTCGGCCTTCCTACCTCAAACTGGGGGATACGGGGACGTACACCGATAAACTCATCTTT

V gene: TRDV1
J gene: TRDJ1
CDR3 length: 19
clone size: -
D gene: TRDD3
CDR3 protein: CALGDSLAGGYWYTDKLIF
CDR3 DNA: TGTGCTCTTGGGGATAGTCTGGCCGGGGGATATTGGTACACCGATAAACTCATCTTT

V gene: TRDV1
J gene: TRDJ1
CDR3 length: 22
clone size: few
D gene: TRDD3
CDR3 protein: CALGDPQFLDGGYYLYTDKLIF
CDR3 DNA: TGTGCTCTTGGGGACCCCCAGTTCCTAGATGGGGGATACTACCTATACACCGATAAACTCATCTTT

V gene: TRDV1
J gene: TRDJ1
CDR3 length: 19
clone size: -
D gene: TRDD3
CDR3 protein: CALGELKLGDRTYTDKLIF
CDR3 DNA: TGTGCTCTTGGGGAACTTAAACTGGGGGATCGGACGTACACCGATAAACTCATCTTT

V gene: TRDV1
J gene: TRDJ1
CDR3 length: 23
clone size: -
D gene: -
CDR3 protein: CALLTDFSYQTWGPLQSTDKLIF
CDR3 DNA: TGTGCTCTTCTGACCGATTTTTCCTACCAGACCTGGGGGCCACTTCAATCCACCGATAAACTCATCTTT

V gene: TRDV1
J gene: TRDJ1
CDR3 length: 21
clone size: -
D gene: -
CDR3 protein: CALGEPLLQRRWGPYTDKLIF
CDR3 DNA: TGTGCTCTTGGGGAACCGCTCCTACAGCGTCGGTGGGGCCCGTACACCGATAAACTCATCTTT

V gene: TRDV1
J gene: TRDJ1
CDR3 length: 17
clone size: -
D gene: TRDD3
CDR3 protein: CALGEYLRGIPPDKLIF
CDR3 DNA: TGTGCTCTTGGGGAATACCTACGGGGGATACCCCCCGATAAACTCATCTTT

V gene: TRDV1
J gene: TRDJ1
CDR3 length: 14
clone size: few
D gene: TRDD3
CDR3 protein: CALGVKGDSDKLIF
CDR3 DNA: TGTGCTCTTGGGGTGAAGGGGGATAGCGATAAACTCATCTTT

V gene: TRDV1
J gene: TRDJ1
CDR3 length: 18
clone size: few
D gene: -
CDR3 protein: CALGESRGTLAHTDKLIF
CDR3 DNA: TGTGCTCTTGGGGAGTCGCGGGGGACCCTCGCTCACACCGATAAACTCATCTTT